This T cell receptor beta chain was retrieved from a study of regulatory T cells in long-lasting Graves disease (dated by TCRdb to about 2021). Notes on the research overall: Newly diagnosed Graves' disease patients had taken antithyroid drugs for less than 3 months. This study used TCR sequencing and RNA sequencing of peripheral blood to compare persistent Graves' disease patients against newly diagnosed Graves' disease patients. The study was registered as a clinical trial and conducted in China. TCR sequencing covered 13 persistent and approximately 20 newly diagnosed Graves' disease patients, around 33 samples in total. Paper-wide results and their limitations: TRBV28, TRBJ1-2 and TRBJ2-5 were preferentially used in persistent disease, while TRBV20-1 and TRBJ2-1 were favored in newly diagnosed disease. Sequencing and analysis were limited to the TCR beta chain. More public clonotypes were shared among persistent patients (under 3,000) than among newly diagnosed patients (966). Compared with newly diagnosed patients, persistent Graves' disease patients had lower TCR Shannon entropy and fewer highly expanded clones, which suggests clonal expansion. The small sample size was acknowledged by the authors as a limitation that may reduce accuracy. Only peripheral blood was studied, because thyroid tissue, the primary lesion, was inaccessible.

This clonotype was seen repeatedly, ten times or more. The antigen it binds to is not known. Qualities for individual bases were not recorded, and no much larger clone is one base off. Receptor amplification or capture employed multiplex PCR. The reads were generated on an Illumina HiSeq 4000. To build TCR beta libraries, CDR3 regions were amplified by Arm-PCR using iRepertoire HTBI primers. Gel purification was performed on PCR products prior to sequencing. Processing in the source paper ran as follows. A total of 62 TRBV and 14 TRBJ segments were identified across samples and were used for gene usage analysis of CDR3 amino acid clonotypes. Filtered high-quality paired reads were merged into contigs using COPE and FqMerger. BLAST was used to align contigs to the IMGT TRBV, TRBD and TRBJ reference genes, and CDR3 was defined following IMGT. Any clonotype with a frequency above 0.1% was counted as a highly expanded clone. Repertoire diversity was measured by Shannon entropy, and V-J evenness by the Gini coefficient. Public clonotypes were defined as clonotypes shared by more than one individual. TCRdb's own reprocessing of the public reads used fastp at Q25 and MiXCR and kept productive beta chains. CDR3 protein sequences are deduplicated, and each keeps its most common genes and DNA. TCRdb, not the original authors, processed these V and J calls. This sample comprises 360,000 or so distinct CDR3 sequences, approximately 16% of them detected only once. 30% of the sample goes to the ten largest clones.

CDR1 and CDR2, per the germline V gene (reference sequence), are DFQATT and SNEGSKA. The CDR3 covers 17 residues, taking in both the cysteine and the phenylalanine. Solely the CDR3 DNA is kept, with 51 bases framed from the first base. Unmatched junction bases come to 7, with V trimmed by 2 bases and J by 1 base. The sample's time point label is to be understood as: newly diagnosed GD, antithyroid drugs for less than 3 months. For both TCR sequencing and RNA sequencing, RNA was extracted from PBMCs in TRIzol. Graves' disease was diagnosed according to American Thyroid Association guidelines. Recruitment of patients was carried out at an endocrinology department in Xi'an, China. Each patient gave 7 to 9.5 milliliters of peripheral blood, collected in an EDTA anticoagulant tube. Ficoll Paque Plus density gradient separation was used to isolate PBMCs, and no further T cell sorting was performed. An Agilent 2100 Bioanalyzer and agarose gel were used to check RNA quality, and a NanoDrop 2000 was used to measure RNA concentration.

The sample was also reused in another study, on T cells in Graves' hyperthyroidism and ophthalmopathy. Drawing on the second study: Stable Graves' hyperthyroidism was defined as no progression to ophthalmopathy during 18 months of follow-up. Hyperthyroidism patients were aged 18 to 65 years and newly diagnosed, with disease duration of less than 2 months. Any patient with an uncontrolled infection, another autoimmune disease, pregnancy or lactation was excluded. Clinical symptoms, serum thyroxine and TRAb, thyroid ultrasound, and orbital computed tomography formed the basis for the diagnoses. For the first round of RT-PCR on the TCR CDR3, the HTBI primer set was used together with the Qiagen OneStep RT-PCR kit. Blood samples also contained most of the expanded thyroid clonotypes (frequency above 0.001), which suggests that blood repertoires may reflect thyroid immune responses. A 13 V-J signature model separated ophthalmopathy from stable hyperthyroidism, with 87.88% sensitivity and 81% to 83% specificity in cross-validation and 80%/75% in testing. In validation, progression to ophthalmopathy was predicted by the model with approximately 67% sensitivity and about 72% specificity, a median of 6.5 months before onset. To identify distinguishing TCR V-J signatures, a discovery cohort of 100 patients was used, comprising 40 to 45 with Graves' ophthalmopathy and under 60 with stable Graves' hyperthyroidism. Whether ophthalmopathy could be predicted prospectively was tested in an independent validation cohort made up of fewer than 20 hyperthyroidism patients plus 17 patients who later progressed to ophthalmopathy. For training and testing, the approximately 97 patients in the discovery cohort were randomly divided in a 7:3 ratio. In addition, the study compared T-cell repertoires in thyroid tissue and in blood from five or six Graves' hyperthyroidism patients. After sampling, hyperthyroidism patients received methimazole starting at 30 mg daily, and ophthalmopathy patients received high-dose intravenous methylprednisolone. A second multiplex PCR round built the libraries, followed by size selection and purification. The libraries were sequenced on an Illumina HiSeq2000 using paired-end 100 bp reads. SOAPnuke was used to process the raw data, removing reads that contained adapters or uncalled bases, had a mean Phred below 15, or lacked an exact match to the constant primer or identifier. COPE v1.2.5 was used to merge the high-quality paired reads, and each unique nucleotide sequence was defined as a clonotype. MiTCR v1.1 was used to align clonotypes to the IMGT TRBV, TRBD and TRBJ reference segments. Analysis was restricted to V-J combinations with a frequency above 0.0001, which covered just over 98% of repertoires. A TCS score was defined as the ratio between F50 (clonal expansion) and ExV (chaos), using BLOSUM62-based TCRdist between CDR3 peptides within each V-J. Welch's t-statistics and random forest reduced 514 V-J features to about 13, which were used in a naive Bayes classifier (R e1071). Sample size was not statistically predetermined, and blinding of investigators to group allocation was not performed. According to the paper, TCR Vbeta CDR3 sequencing was carried out on approximately 140 peripheral blood samples, which came from about 45 ophthalmopathy, approximately 72 hyperthyroidism and roughly 17 progressor patients.

The material sequenced was peripheral blood mononuclear cells (PBMCs), taken at new diagnosis, from a patient treated with antithyroid drugs. The chain employs TRBV20-1 and TRBJ2-2; 10 central bases correspond to TRBD2. The clonotype was recovered from a man aged 40-49 years with Graves disease. Donor details come from another sample of the same person, matched by shared clones. The DNA reads TGCAGTGCTAGAACGCCGTGGACTAGCGGGAACACCGGGGAGCTGTTTTTT. It codes for CSARTPWTSGNTGELFF.